This record covers a single T cell receptor beta chain. The target antigen is unknown. The assay was immunoSEQ multiplex PCR, and TCRdb's table has in-frame clones only and misses some. The sample shows 2 million to 2.5 million clones, 93% of them seen only once. This record belongs to a study of shared clonotypes between healthy human individuals. Study as a whole: Per-donor plates numbered three CD4 naive, three CD4 memory, two CD8 naive and one CD8 memory.

The ends lost 2 bases at V and 2 bases at J; junction bases unmatched: 2. Germline lookup yields CDR1 SQVTM and CDR2 ANQGSEA. This CDR3 contains 13 residues. Whole-study results and caveats: Sequencing depth was predicted to influence how clonotypes are shared among donors. Some naive CD4 clonotypes, around 5%, turned up in common across four donors.

This TCR came from a young man in good health. Some clones in this sample may be carry-over from other donors' samples. The material sequenced was naive CD4+ T cells from PBMCs. Documented subset: CD45RA+ positively selected. This chain links TRBV29-1 with TRBJ1-1; 7 nucleotides line up with TRBD1. The CDR3 region has the DNA TGCAGCGTTGAATGGGACAGTAACACTGAAGCTTTCTTT. It encodes CSVEWDSNTEAFF.